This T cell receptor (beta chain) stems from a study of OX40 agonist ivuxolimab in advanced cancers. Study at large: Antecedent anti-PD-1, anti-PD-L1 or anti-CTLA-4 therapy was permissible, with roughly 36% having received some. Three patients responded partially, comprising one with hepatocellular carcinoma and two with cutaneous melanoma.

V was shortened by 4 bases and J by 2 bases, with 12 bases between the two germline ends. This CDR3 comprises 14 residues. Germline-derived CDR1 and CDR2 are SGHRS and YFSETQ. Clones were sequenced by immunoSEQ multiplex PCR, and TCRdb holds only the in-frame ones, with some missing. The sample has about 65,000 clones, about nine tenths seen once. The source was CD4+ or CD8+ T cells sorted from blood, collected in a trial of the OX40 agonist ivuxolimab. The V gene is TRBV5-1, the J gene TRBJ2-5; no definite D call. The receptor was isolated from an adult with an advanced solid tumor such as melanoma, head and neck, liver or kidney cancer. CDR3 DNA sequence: TGCGCCAGCAGCCAGGTTGGTGTTCAAGAGACCCAGTACTTC. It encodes CASSQVGVQETQYF.